This TCR beta chain was sequenced in a study of memory CD8 T cells in hepatitis C reinfection. Across the study: A couple of donors cleared primary HCV but became chronic after reinfection.

Some clones are missing from TCRdb's copy, which holds only in-frame ones; the method was immunoSEQ multiplex PCR. The sample consists of 40,000 to 45,000 clones, roughly 90% of them appearing once. As for time point: peak reinfection, 3 to 8 weeks after reinfection detection. Sorted cells were sequenced directly ex vivo without any in vitro expansion. This sequence originates from a man younger than 30 with hepatitis C virus infection. Sequencing was done on a sample of naive CD8+ T cells sorted from blood.

The CDR3 DNA is TGTGCCAGCAGAACCCGGGGGACCGGGGAGCTGTTTTTT. Its protein product is CASRTRGTGELFF. This sequence joins TRBV6-1 and TRBJ2-2, with D possibly being TRBD2 (6 bases). Germline loops: CDR1 MNHNS, CDR2 SASEGT. This CDR3 is 13 amino acids long. V lost 6 bases and J 5 bases, leaving 10 bases between the germline ends.